Below are 19 T cell receptor beta chains sequenced from a single sample in a study of blood T cells in healthy people across ages. Sample-barcoded 5' priming and a J-beta primer mix drove a second PCR of roughly 6 to 12 cycles. TCRdb used MiXCR to reprocess the 5' RACE reads, holding one entry per CDR3 protein. The sample records 450,000 to 650,000 distinct CDR3 sequences, around 24% being singletons. Separately, the same data were catalogued under a study of T cells of mothers and their children.

Specimen: blood. These receptors originate from a boy between 5 and 17 years old in good health.

This clonotype was detected a few times. The chain couples TRBV7-2 to TRBJ2-4, with D perhaps TRBD1 (6 bases). This CDR3 contains 14 residues. With 0 bases removed from V and 8 bases from J, the gap between germline ends came to 11 bases. Germline CDR1 is SGHTA and CDR2 is FQGNSA. CDR3 sequence (DNA): TGTGCCAGCAGCTTAGCGGCCAGGGGAGACATTCAGTACTTC. It is translated as CASSLAARGDIQYF.

The rearrangement links TRBV6-2 or TRBV6-3 to TRBJ2-7, with no clear D. CDR1 is MNHEY, CDR2 SVGEGT, per germline. The CDR3 extends over 12 amino acids. V was trimmed by 5 bases and J by 8 bases, leaving 13 bases between them. This chain's CDR3 is CASSPPPGQQYF. CDR3 coding DNA: TGTGCCAGCAGTCCCCCACCCGGTCAGCAGTACTTC.

This clonotype was recorded a few times. The chain joins TRBV5-1 to TRBJ2-5; TRBD1 aligns across 9 bases. The CDR3 is 15 amino acids. Unmatched junction bases numbered 11, after V lost 3 bases and J lost 8 bases. Germline-derived CDR1 and CDR2 are SGHRS and YFSETQ. The CDR3 spells CASSWGQGLRDTQYF. As DNA, the CDR3 is TGCGCCAGCAGCTGGGGACAGGGCCTCCGAGATACCCAGTACTTC.

This clonotype was counted a few times. The chain uses TRBV9 and TRBJ2-3; 7 nucleotides agree with TRBD2. With 4 bases clipped from V and 1 base from J, the junction kept 9 bases outside the gene matches. The V gene's germline CDR1 is SGDLS and CDR2 YYNGEE. The CDR3 is made up of 16 amino acids. The CDR3 spells CASSPFGGRGTDTQYF. The CDR3 DNA reads as TGTGCCAGCAGCCCTTTCGGGGGGAGGGGCACAGATACGCAGTATTTT. The full variable domain, completed using reference TRBV9 and TRBJ2-3, is DSGVTQTPKHLITATGQRVTLRCSPRSGDLSVYWYQQSLDQGLQFLIQYYNGEERAKGNILERFSAQQFPDLHSELNLSSLELGDSALYFCASSPFGGRGTDTQYFGPGTRLTVL.

The chain uses TRBV20-1 and TRBJ1-4; 8 bases are a match to TRBD1. Germline V CDR1 and CDR2: DFQATT, SNEGSKA (reference sequence). The junction had 12 bases not matched to a gene; V was cut back by 6 bases and J by 12 bases. The CDR3 contains 13 residues. In nucleotides, the CDR3 is TGCAGTGCCCCTTGGACAGGGTCCGGGGAACTGTTTTTT. Amino acid sequence: CSAPWTGSGELFF.

The chain links TRBV27 to TRBJ1-3, with a weak D call TRBD1 (6 bases). This CDR3 spans 15 amino acids. The V gene lost 5 bases and the J gene lost 3 bases, with 14 bases spanning the gap. Per germline, CDR1 MNHEY and CDR2 SMNVEV (reference sequence). In DNA, the CDR3 is TGTGCCAGCAGTCCAGAAACAGGGCTTGGAAACACCATATATTTT. Protein sequence: CASSPETGLGNTIYF.

This clonotype has just a few counts. The V and J genes are TRBV6-6 and TRBJ1-4; no definite D call. The CDR3 runs 14 residues. Germline V gives CDR1 MNHNY, CDR2 SVGAGI (reference sequence). The germline V and J ends were trimmed by 2 bases and 3 bases, with 7 bases remaining between them. The CDR3 DNA sequence: TGTGCCAGCAGTTACATCGGTTCTAATGAAAAACTGTTTTTT. Residues: CASSYIGSNEKLFF.

This chain joins TRBV28 and TRBJ1-2, with 9 bases matching TRBD1. The V gene end was trimmed by 3 bases and the J gene end by 6 bases; junction bases not matched to a gene: 8. CDR3 size: 15 residues. The germline gives CDR1 MDHEN, CDR2 SYDVKM. The CDR3 loop is CASSFLGQGMNGYTF. In DNA form, the CDR3 reads TGTGCCAGCAGTTTCCTGGGACAGGGTATGAATGGCTACACCTTC.

J is TRBJ2-2 and V is TRBV9, with 9 bases fitting TRBD1. CDR1 SGDLS and CDR2 YYNGEE come from the germline V gene. This CDR3 is built from 16 residues. V dropped 2 bases and J dropped 1; count of bases not matched to a gene: 3. The CDR3 sequence: CASSVAGQGNTGELFF. CDR3 DNA: TGTGCCAGCAGCGTGGCGGGACAGGGGAACACCGGGGAGCTGTTTTTT.

The chain has TRBV12-3 or TRBV12-4 and TRBJ1-2; no reliable D call. This CDR3 is built from 16 residues. V was shortened by 2 bases and J by 1 base, with 14 bases between the two germline ends. DNA of the CDR3: TGTGCCAGCAGTTTAACTTCGTTCGGTGATAACTATGGCTACACCTTC. It encodes CASSLTSFGDNYGYTF.

The gene calls are TRBV7-2 and TRBJ1-6, with a possible D match to TRBD1 (5 bases). The germline V and J ends were trimmed by 6 bases and 9 bases, with 9 bases remaining between them. CDR1 is SGHTA, CDR2 FQGNSA, per germline. The CDR3 has 12 amino acids. The DNA of the CDR3 is TGTGCCAGCAGAGGGACGGTTTCACCCCTCCACTTT. Its translation is CASRGTVSPLHF.

The sample holds many counts of this clonotype. The chain has TRBV7-9 and TRBJ1-2, with a weak D call TRBD1 (5 bases). Trimming removed 3 bases from V and 2 bases from J, with 7 bases in between. The CDR3 runs to 13 residues. CDR1 and CDR2 from the germline V gene are SEHNR and FQNEAQ (reference sequence). CDR3 in amino acids: CASSFRENYGYTF. CDR3 sequence (DNA): TGTGCCAGCAGCTTCAGGGAGAACTATGGCTACACCTTC.

There are a few counts of this clonotype. The chain joins TRBV7-9 to TRBJ1-5, with D uncertain. CDR1 is SEHNR and CDR2 is FQNEAQ in the germline V gene (reference sequence). The CDR3 is 15 residues long. The ends were cut back, 4 bases at V and 2 bases at J, with 12 bases in the middle. In nucleotides, the CDR3 is TGTGCCAGCAGCTCACAGTGGGAACGCAATCAGCCCCAGCATTTT. Protein: CASSSQWERNQPQHF.

The chain employs TRBV3-1 and TRBJ2-3; TRBD2 agrees at 7 bases. This CDR3 has 15 residues. Germline lookup yields CDR1 LGHDT and CDR2 YNNKEL (reference sequence). Trimming cost V 5 bases and J 6 bases; bases outside gene matches: 11. The CDR3 here is CASSKETGGVDTQYF. For the CDR3, the DNA is TGTGCCAGCAGCAAGGAGACGGGGGGTGTGGATACGCAGTATTTT.

The chain links TRBV7-9 to TRBJ1-1; D uncertain. This CDR3 has 14 residues. Trimming pared 1 base from V and 5 bases from J, leaving 11 bases between. The V gene's germline CDR1 is SEHNR and CDR2 FQNEAQ (reference sequence). The CDR3 DNA is TGTGCCAGCAGCTTAGAAGGCTTCAGTACTGAAGCTTTCTTT. Protein product: CASSLEGFSTEAFF.

This clonotype has only a few counts. The V and J genes are TRBV9 and TRBJ2-5; 8 bases align to TRBD2. CDR1 is SGDLS, CDR2 YYNGEE, per germline. This CDR3 region has 16 residues. V was pared by 0 bases and J by 1 base, with 5 bases of the junction left unmatched. The CDR3 loop reads CASSVGSGAIQETQYF. The CDR3 nucleotides are TGTGCCAGCAGCGTAGGTAGCGGGGCGATCCAAGAGACCCAGTACTTC.

This clonotype was counted many times. This sequence joins TRBV28 and TRBJ2-1; D perhaps matches TRBD1 (6 bases). The CDR3 contains 15 residues. V was trimmed by 2 bases and J by 0 bases, leaving 8 bases between them. Germline V gives CDR1 MDHEN, CDR2 SYDVKM. The DNA of the CDR3 is TGTGCCAGCAGTTTACAGGGGAGCTCCTACAATGAGCAGTTCTTC. Its protein product is CASSLQGSSYNEQFF.

The chain uses TRBV28 and TRBJ2-1; D might be TRBD1 (7 bases). Trimming left V 6 bases short and J 4 bases short, with 13 bases between. Germline V gene sequence: CDR1 MDHEN, CDR2 SYDVKM. The CDR3 totals 14 residues. The CDR3 region is CASSPGGTYNEQFF. DNA for the CDR3: TGTGCCAGCAGCCCAGGGGGGACTTACAATGAGCAGTTCTTC.

The chain recombines TRBV20-1 with TRBJ2-6, with 8 bases lining up with TRBD1. Unmatched junction bases numbered 8, after V lost 1 base and J lost 3 bases. Germline CDR1 DFQATT, CDR2 SNEGSKA (reference sequence). The CDR3 has 17 amino acids. The CDR3 nucleotides are TGCAGTGCTAGAGGCGACAGGGGTAGTGATGGGGCCAACGTCCTGACTTTC. Translation: CSARGDRGSDGANVLTF.